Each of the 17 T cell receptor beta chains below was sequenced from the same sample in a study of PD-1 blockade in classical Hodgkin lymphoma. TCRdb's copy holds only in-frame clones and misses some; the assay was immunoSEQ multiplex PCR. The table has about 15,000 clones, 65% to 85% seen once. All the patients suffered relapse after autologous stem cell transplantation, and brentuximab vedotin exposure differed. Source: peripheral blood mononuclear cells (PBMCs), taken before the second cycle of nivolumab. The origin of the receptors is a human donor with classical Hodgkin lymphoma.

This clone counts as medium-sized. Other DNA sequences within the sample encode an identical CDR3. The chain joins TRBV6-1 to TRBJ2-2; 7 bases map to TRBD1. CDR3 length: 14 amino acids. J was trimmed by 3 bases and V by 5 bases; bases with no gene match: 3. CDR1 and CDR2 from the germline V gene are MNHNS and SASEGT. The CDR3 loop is CASSRQGDTGELFF. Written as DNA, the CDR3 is TGTGCCAGCAGTCGACAGGGAGACACCGGGGAGCTGTTTTTT.

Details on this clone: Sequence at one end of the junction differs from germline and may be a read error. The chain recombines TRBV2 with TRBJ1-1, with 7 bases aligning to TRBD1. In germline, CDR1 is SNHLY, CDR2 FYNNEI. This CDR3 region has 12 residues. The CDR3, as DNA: TGTGCCAGCAACACAGGGGCTAGGGAGTCTATCTTT. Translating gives CASNTGARESIF.

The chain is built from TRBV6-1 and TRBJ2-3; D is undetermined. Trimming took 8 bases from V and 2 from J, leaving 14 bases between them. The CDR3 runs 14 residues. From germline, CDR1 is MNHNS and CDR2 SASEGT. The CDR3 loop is CASLAGGDTDTQYF. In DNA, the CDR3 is TGTGCCAGCCTTGCAGGCGGAGACACAGATACGCAGTATTTT.

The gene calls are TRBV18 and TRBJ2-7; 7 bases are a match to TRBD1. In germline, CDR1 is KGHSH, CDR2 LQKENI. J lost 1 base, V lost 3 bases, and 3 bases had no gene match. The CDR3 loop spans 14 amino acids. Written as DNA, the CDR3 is TGTGCCAGCTCACCTCAGGGGGAATCCTACGAGCAGTACTTC. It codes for CASSPQGESYEQYF. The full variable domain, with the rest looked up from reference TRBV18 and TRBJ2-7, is NAGVMQNPRHLVRRRGQEARLRCSPMKGHSHVYWYRQLPEEGLKFMVYLQKENIIDESGMPKERFSAEFPKEGPSILRIQQVVRGDSAAYFCASSPQGESYEQYFGPGTRLTVT.

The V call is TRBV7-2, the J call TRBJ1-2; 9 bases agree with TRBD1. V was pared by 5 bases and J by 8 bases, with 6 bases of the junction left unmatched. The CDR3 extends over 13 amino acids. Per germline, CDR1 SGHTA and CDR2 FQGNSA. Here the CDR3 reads CASSLQGAGGYTF. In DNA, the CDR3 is TGTGCCAGCAGCCTACAGGGGGCGGGAGGCTACACCTTC. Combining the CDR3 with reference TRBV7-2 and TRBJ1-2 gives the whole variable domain GAGVSQSPSNKVTEKGKDVELRCDPISGHTALYWYRQSLGQGLEFLIYFQGNSAPDKSGLPSDRFSAERTGGSVSTLTIQRTQQEDSAVYLCASSLQGAGGYTFGSGTRLTVV.

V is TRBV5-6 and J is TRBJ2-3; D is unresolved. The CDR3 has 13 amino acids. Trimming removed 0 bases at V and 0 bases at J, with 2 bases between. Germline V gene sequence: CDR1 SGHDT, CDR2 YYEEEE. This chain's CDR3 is CASSLGSTDTQYF. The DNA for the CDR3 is TGTGCCAGCAGCTTGGGTAGCACAGATACGCAGTATTTT.

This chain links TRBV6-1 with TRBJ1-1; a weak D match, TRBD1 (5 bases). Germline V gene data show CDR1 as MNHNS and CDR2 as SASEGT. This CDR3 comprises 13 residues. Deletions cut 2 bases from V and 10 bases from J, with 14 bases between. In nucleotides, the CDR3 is TGTGCCAGCAGTGAACTTACCGGGACTAGAGCTTTCTTT. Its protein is CASSELTGTRAFF.

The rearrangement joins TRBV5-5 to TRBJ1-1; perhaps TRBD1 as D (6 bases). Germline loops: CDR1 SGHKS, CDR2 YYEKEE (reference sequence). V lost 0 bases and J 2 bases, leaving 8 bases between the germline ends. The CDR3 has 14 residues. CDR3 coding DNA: TGTGCCAGCAGCTTGGGACAGGAAAACACTGAAGCTTTCTTT. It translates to CASSLGQENTEAFF.

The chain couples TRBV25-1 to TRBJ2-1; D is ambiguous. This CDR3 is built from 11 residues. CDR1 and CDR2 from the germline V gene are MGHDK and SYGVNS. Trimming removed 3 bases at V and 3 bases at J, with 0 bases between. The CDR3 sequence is CASSDYNEQFF. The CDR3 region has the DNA TGTGCCAGCAGTGACTACAATGAGCAGTTCTTC. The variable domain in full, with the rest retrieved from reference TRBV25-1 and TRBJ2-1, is EADIYQTPRYLVIGTGKKITLECSQTMGHDKMYWYQQDPGMELHLIHYSYGVNSTEKGDLSSESTVSRIRTEHFPLTLESARPSHTSQYLCASSDYNEQFFGPGTRLTVL.

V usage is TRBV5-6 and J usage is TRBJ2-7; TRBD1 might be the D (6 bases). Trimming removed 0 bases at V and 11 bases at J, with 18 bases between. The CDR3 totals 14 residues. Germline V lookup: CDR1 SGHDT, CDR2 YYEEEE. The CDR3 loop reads CASSLGHGGAWEYF. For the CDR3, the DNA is TGTGCCAGCAGCTTGGGTCATGGGGGCGCATGGGAGTACTTC.

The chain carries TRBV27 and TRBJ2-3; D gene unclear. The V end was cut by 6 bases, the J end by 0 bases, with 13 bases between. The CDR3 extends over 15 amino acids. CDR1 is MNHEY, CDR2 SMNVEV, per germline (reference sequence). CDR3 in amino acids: CASSRLELSTDTQYF. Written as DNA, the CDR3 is TGTGCCAGCAGCCGCCTAGAGCTAAGCACAGATACGCAGTATTTT.

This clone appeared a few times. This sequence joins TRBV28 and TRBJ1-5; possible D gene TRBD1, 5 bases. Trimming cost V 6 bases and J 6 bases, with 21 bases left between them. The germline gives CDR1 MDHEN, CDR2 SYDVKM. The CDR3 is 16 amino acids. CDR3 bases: TGTGCCAGCAGCCCGACGGGGCCCGGGTTTAGTCAGCCCCAGCATTTT. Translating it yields CASSPTGPGFSQPQHF.

The CDR3, as DNA: TGTGCCAGCAGTTACCTCGGGGGGGGTTGGCAGTACTTC. Residues: CASSYLGGGWQYF. The J gene is TRBJ2-7, the V gene TRBV28, with TRBD2 matching over 8 bases. CDR3 length: 13 amino acids. The V and J ends lost 4 bases and 9 bases, in that order; junction bases with no gene match: 8. Germline V CDR1 and CDR2: MDHEN, SYDVKM.

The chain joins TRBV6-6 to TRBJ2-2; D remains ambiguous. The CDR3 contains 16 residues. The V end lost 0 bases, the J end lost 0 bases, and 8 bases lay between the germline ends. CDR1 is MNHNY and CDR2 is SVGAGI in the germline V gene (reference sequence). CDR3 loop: CASSYSWATNTGELFF. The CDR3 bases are TGTGCCAGCAGTTACTCATGGGCGACGAACACCGGGGAGCTGTTTTTT.

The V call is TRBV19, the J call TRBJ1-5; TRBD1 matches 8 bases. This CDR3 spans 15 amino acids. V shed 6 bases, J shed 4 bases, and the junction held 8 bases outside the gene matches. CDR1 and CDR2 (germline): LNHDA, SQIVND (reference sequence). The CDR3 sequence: CASSLGQGPNQPQHF. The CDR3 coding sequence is TGTGCCAGTAGCCTCGGACAGGGCCCGAATCAGCCCCAGCATTTT.

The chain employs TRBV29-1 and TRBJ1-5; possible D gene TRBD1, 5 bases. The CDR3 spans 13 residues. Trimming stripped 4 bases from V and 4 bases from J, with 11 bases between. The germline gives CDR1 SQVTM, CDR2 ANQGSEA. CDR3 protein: CSVVGDHNQPQHF. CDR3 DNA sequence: TGCAGCGTTGTCGGGGACCATAATCAGCCCCAGCATTTT.

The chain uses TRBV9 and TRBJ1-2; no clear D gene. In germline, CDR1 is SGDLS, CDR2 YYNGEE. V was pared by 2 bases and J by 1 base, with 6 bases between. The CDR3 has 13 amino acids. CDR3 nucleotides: TGTGCCAGCAGCGTGGCGTATAACTATGGCTACACCTTC. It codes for CASSVAYNYGYTF.